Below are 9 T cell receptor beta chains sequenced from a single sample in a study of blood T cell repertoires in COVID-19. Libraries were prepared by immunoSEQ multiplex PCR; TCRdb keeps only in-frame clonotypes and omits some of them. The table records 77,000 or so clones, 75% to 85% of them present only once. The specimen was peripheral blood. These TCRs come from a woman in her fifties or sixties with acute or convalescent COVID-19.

The DNA of the CDR3 is TGTGCCAGCTCACTACTACAGGGAAGCAGTTCACCCCTCCACTTT. This sequence encodes CASSLLQGSSSPLHF. The chain is built from TRBV18 and TRBJ1-6, with a tentative D call TRBD1 (6 bases). The CDR3 has 15 residues. CDR1 and CDR2 (germline): KGHSH, LQKENI. The V end was cut by 4 bases, the J end by 9 bases, with 16 bases between. The full variable domain, completed using reference TRBV18 and TRBJ1-6, is NAGVMQNPRHLVRRRGQEARLRCSPMKGHSHVYWYRQLPEEGLKFMVYLQKENIIDESGMPKERFSAEFPKEGPSILRIQQVVRGDSAAYFCASSLLQGSSSPLHFGNGTRLTVT.

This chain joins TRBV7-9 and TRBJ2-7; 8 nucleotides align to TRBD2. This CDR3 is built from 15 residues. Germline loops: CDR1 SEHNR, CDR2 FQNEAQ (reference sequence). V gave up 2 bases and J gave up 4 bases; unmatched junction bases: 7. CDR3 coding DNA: TGTGCCAGCAGCTTATCGGGGGGGGCCGGTTACGAGCAGTACTTC. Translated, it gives CASSLSGGAGYEQYF.

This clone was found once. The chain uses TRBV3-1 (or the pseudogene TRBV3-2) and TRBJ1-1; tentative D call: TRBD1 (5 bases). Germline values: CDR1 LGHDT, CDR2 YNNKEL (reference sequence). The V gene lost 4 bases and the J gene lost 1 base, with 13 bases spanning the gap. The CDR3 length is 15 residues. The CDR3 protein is CASSPITGGNTEAFF. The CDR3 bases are TGTGCCAGCAGCCCTATTACCGGGGGGAACACTGAAGCTTTCTTT.

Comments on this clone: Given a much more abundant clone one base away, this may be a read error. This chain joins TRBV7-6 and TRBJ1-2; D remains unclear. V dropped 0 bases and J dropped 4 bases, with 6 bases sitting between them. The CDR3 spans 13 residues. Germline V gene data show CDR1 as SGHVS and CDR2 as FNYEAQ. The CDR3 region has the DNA TGTGCCAGCAGCTTAGCGGAGGGCTATGGCTACACCTTC. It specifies CASSLAEGYGYTF.

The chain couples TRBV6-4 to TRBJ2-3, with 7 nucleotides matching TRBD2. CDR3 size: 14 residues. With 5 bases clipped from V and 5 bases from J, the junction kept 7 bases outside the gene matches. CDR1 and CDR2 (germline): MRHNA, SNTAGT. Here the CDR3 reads CASSPSGELDTQYF. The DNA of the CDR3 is TGTGCCAGCAGTCCGAGCGGGGAGCTAGATACGCAGTATTTT.

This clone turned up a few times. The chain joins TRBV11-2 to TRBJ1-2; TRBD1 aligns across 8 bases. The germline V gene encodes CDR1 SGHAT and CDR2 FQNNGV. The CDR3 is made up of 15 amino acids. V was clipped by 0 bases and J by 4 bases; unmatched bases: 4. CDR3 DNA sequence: TGTGCCAGCAGCTTAGACCCGGGACAGGCCTATGGCTACACCTTC. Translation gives CASSLDPGQAYGYTF.

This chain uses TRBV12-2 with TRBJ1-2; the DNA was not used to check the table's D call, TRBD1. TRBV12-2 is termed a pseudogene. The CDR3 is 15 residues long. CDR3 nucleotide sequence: TGTGCAAGTCGCCCCGGACAGGGCCTATTCTATGGCTACACCTTC. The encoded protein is CASRPGQGLFYGYTF.

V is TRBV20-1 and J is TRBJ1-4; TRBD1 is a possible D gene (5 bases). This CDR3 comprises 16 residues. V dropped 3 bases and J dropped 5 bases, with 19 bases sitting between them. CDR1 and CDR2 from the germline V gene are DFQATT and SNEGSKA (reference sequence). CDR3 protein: CSASRVREDINEKLFF. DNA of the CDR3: TGCAGTGCTAGTCGGGTCAGGGAGGATATAAATGAAAAACTGTTTTTT.

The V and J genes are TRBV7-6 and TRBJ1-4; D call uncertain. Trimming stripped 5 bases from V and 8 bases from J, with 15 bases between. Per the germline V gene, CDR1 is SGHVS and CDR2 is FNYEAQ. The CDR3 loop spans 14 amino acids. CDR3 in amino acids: CASSLGSRGEKLFF. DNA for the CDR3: TGTGCCAGCAGCCTAGGATCCCGAGGGGAAAAACTGTTTTTT. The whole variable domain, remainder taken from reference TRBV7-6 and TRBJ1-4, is GAGVSQSPRYKVTKRGQDVALRCDPISGHVSLYWYRQALGQGPEFLTYFNYEAQQDKSGLPNDRFSAERPEGSISTLTIQRTEQRDSAMYRCASSLGSRGEKLFFGSGTQLSVL.